The 6 T cell receptor beta chains below were found in one sample sequenced in a study of T cells after yellow fever vaccination. TCRdb re-analysed the 5' RACE reads in MiXCR, keeping a single row per CDR3 protein. This sample has about 25,000 distinct CDR3 sequences, with about 5.5% found just once. Sequenced material: PBMCs, either bulk or a sorted T-cell subset (CD4+, CD8+, memory, or dextramer-sorted; not recorded which), taken 15 days after the yellow fever booster vaccination. The receptors come from a man aged 30 to 39 who received the YFV17D yellow fever vaccine.

Ten or more counts support this clonotype. CDR3 protein: CASSYSLETPSYEQYF. The CDR3 DNA reads TGTGCCAGCAGTTACTCCCTTGAGACACCCTCCTACGAGCAGTACTTC. The rearrangement uses TRBV6-5 and TRBJ2-7; no definite D call. CDR3 length: 16 residues. Germline-derived CDR1 and CDR2 are MNHEY and SVGAGI. V was shortened by 0 bases and J by 0 bases, with 12 bases between the two germline ends.

This clonotype is termed medium-sized (0.01 to 0.1%). The genes are TRBV7-9 and TRBJ2-3; 7 positions match TRBD2. CDR3 size: 19 residues. The junction had 17 bases not matched to a gene; V was cut back by 5 bases and J by 0 bases. The germline V gene encodes CDR1 SEHNR and CDR2 FQNEAQ (reference sequence). The CDR3 loop is CASSRLAGAIQSSTDTQYF. The CDR3, as DNA: TGTGCCAGCAGCCGGCTGGCGGGAGCCATCCAGTCTAGCACAGATACGCAGTATTTT.

This clonotype came up many times. The gene calls are TRBV7-2 and TRBJ2-1; 11 nucleotides align to TRBD2. The CDR3 contains 16 residues. The germline CDR1 and CDR2 sequences are SGHTA and FQGNSA. Trimming took 0 bases from V and 4 from J; bases not matched to a gene: 2. In DNA, the CDR3 is TGTGCCAGCAGCTTAGCGGCTAGCGGGGGGTACAATGAGCAGTTCTTC. Amino acids: CASSLAASGGYNEQFF.

This clonotype is medium-sized in the sample. The chain recombines TRBV29-1 with TRBJ1-1; possibly TRBD1 for D (5 bases). Per germline, CDR1 SQVTM and CDR2 ANQGSEA. Trimming pared 3 bases from V and 4 bases from J, leaving 15 bases between. CDR3 length: 14 residues. Written as DNA, the CDR3 is TGCAGCGTTGACGGGGGTCTTGGGAGCACTGAAGCTTTCTTT. It yields the protein CSVDGGLGSTEAFF.

Comment on this clonotype: A much bigger clone sits one base away, suggesting this may be a read error. V usage is TRBV6-1 and J usage is TRBJ2-7, with D maybe TRBD2 (5 bases). The CDR3 extends over 13 amino acids. Trimming cost V 6 bases and J 2 bases, with 11 bases left between them. CDR1 MNHNS and CDR2 SASEGT come from the germline V gene. CDR3 loop: CASRPGLTYEQYF. CDR3 DNA sequence: TGTGCCAGCAGACCTGGACTGACCTACGAGCAGTACTTC.

This rearrangement joins TRBV29-1 to TRBJ2-7; 8 bases agree with TRBD1. Trimming cost V 4 bases and J 3 bases; bases outside gene matches: 5. The germline CDR1 and CDR2 sequences are SQVTM and ANQGSEA. CDR3 length equals 13 residues. This CDR3 is CSVGGQAGYEQYF. Here the CDR3 DNA reads TGCAGCGTTGGGGGACAGGCCGGCTACGAGCAGTACTTC.